These 17 T cell receptor beta chains originate from one sample sequenced in a study of T cell responses to AZD1222 COVID-19 vaccine. Clones were sequenced by immunoSEQ multiplex PCR, and TCRdb holds only the in-frame ones, with some missing. The sample lists approximately 120,000 clones; 90% were seen once. The starting material was peripheral blood, obtained on day 0 of AZD1222 vaccination. Receptors were obtained from an adult in good health.

This chain links TRBV4-2 with TRBJ2-7; D is possibly TRBD1 (6 bases). V lost 2 bases, J lost 0 bases, and 17 bases lay in between. This CDR3 is 17 amino acids long. CDR1 is LGHNA and CDR2 is YNFKEQ in the germline V gene. The CDR3 region is CASSQNTGQPTSYEQYF. The CDR3 region has the DNA TGTGCCAGCAGCCAAAATACAGGGCAACCTACCTCCTACGAGCAGTACTTC.

This chain joins TRBV7-2 and TRBJ2-3; possibly TRBD1 or TRBD2 for D (5 bases each). The V and J ends lost 5 bases and 6 bases respectively, with 15 bases between them. The CDR3 consists of 14 residues. CDR1 is SGHTA and CDR2 is FQGNSA in the germline V gene. The CDR3 loop is CASSRAGTADTQYF. CDR3 nucleotides: TGTGCCAGCAGCCGGGCCGGGACGGCCGATACGCAGTATTTT.

This rearrangement joins TRBV6-5 to TRBJ2-5; no clear D gene. The CDR3 length is 15 residues. CDR1 MNHEY and CDR2 SVGAGI come from the germline V gene. V was pared by 0 bases and J by 0 bases, with 8 bases between. Written as DNA, the CDR3 is TGTGCCAGCAGTTACTCAGGCACAGACCAAGAGACCCAGTACTTC. This sequence encodes CASSYSGTDQETQYF.

This clone appeared once. CDR3 sequence (DNA): TGTGCCAGCGCGAAATGGGAGACTGGAGTTGCTTTCTTT. It is translated as CASAKWETGVAFF. This rearrangement joins TRBV27 to TRBJ1-1; no clear D gene. CDR1 and CDR2 (germline): MNHEY, SMNVEV (reference sequence). V dropped 8 bases and J dropped 11 bases, with 21 bases sitting between them. The CDR3 totals 13 residues.

This clone was found a few times. In nucleotides, the CDR3 is TGTGCCAGCTCAACCGGGACTAGCCTCTATGAGCAGTTCTTC. Translating it yields CASSTGTSLYEQFF. V gene TRBV27 combines with J gene TRBJ2-1, with TRBD2 matching 9 bases. V was clipped by 8 bases and J by 8 bases; unmatched bases: 10. In germline, CDR1 is MNHEY, CDR2 SMNVEV (reference sequence). This CDR3 region has 14 residues.

At least ten counts were recorded for this clone. Distinct nucleotide sequences in the sample also encode this CDR3. The rearrangement joins TRBV11-2 to TRBJ1-5, with 8 bases matching TRBD1. The germline V gene has CDR1 SGHAT and CDR2 FQNNGV. Trimming at V came to 0 bases and at J to 7 bases, leaving 2 bases not matched to a gene. The CDR3 is made up of 14 amino acids. In DNA, the CDR3 is TGTGCCAGCAGCTTAGAGGGGACAGGCCAGCCCCAGCATTTT. Translation gives CASSLEGTGQPQHF.

The chain recombines TRBV25-1 with TRBJ1-4; TRBD1 might be the D (6 bases). Between the trimmed V and J ends, which lost 2 bases and 5 bases, there was a span of 12 bases. The CDR3 loop spans 15 amino acids. The germline V gene encodes CDR1 MGHDK and CDR2 SYGVNS. CDR3 coding DNA: TGTGCCAGCAGTGAAAGAACAGGGCCAAATGAAAAACTGTTTTTT. Amino acid sequence: CASSERTGPNEKLFF.

This chain connects TRBV9 to TRBJ2-3, with D possibly matching TRBD2 (5 bases). V lost 4 bases and J lost 2, with 11 bases in between. The CDR3 runs to 14 residues. CDR1 SGDLS and CDR2 YYNGEE come from the germline V gene. CDR3 in DNA: TGTGCCAGCAGCCCCCAAGGACTCACAGATACGCAGTATTTT. This codes for CASSPQGLTDTQYF.

This clone was counted only a few times. The chain combines TRBV9 with TRBJ1-1; no definite D call. V lost 0 bases and J lost 2, with 11 bases in between. CDR1 is SGDLS and CDR2 is YYNGEE in the germline V gene. The CDR3 runs 15 residues. The CDR3 DNA sequence: TGTGCCAGCAGCGTAGTACCTTCAGCAAACACTGAAGCTTTCTTT. Its protein is CASSVVPSANTEAFF.

The CDR3 DNA sequence: TGTGCCAGCAGTGAAGTGGGGACATCTAACTATGGCTACACCTTC. Translation: CASSEVGTSNYGYTF. The chain couples TRBV6-1 to TRBJ1-2; tentatively, D is TRBD1 (6 bases). Trimming shortened V by 1 base and J by 0 bases, and 9 bases separated the two germline ends. CDR1 MNHNS and CDR2 SASEGT come from the germline V gene. The CDR3 extends over 15 amino acids.

This clone occurred a few times. CDR3 in DNA: TGTGCCAGCAGCGTAGCCGGACAGACCACCGGGGAGCTGTTTTTT. It encodes CASSVAGQTTGELFF. The chain couples TRBV9 to TRBJ2-2, with D possibly being TRBD1 (6 bases). There are 15 residues in the CDR3. Germline CDR1 is SGDLS and CDR2 is YYNGEE. V lost 0 bases and J lost 4, with 10 bases in between.

The chain couples TRBV5-5 to TRBJ1-2; D gene uncertain. Trimming stripped 0 bases from V and 0 bases from J, with 3 bases between. This CDR3 is 13 amino acids long. The germline CDR1 and CDR2 sequences are SGHKS and YYEKEE (reference sequence). DNA of the CDR3: TGTGCCAGCAGCTTGGGCACTAACTATGGCTACACCTTC. It is translated as CASSLGTNYGYTF.

The CDR3 DNA reads as TGTGCCAGCAGTCCAGACAGGGCATCCAATGAGCAGTTCTTC. This sequence encodes CASSPDRASNEQFF. The chain has TRBV6-4 and TRBJ2-1, with 7 nucleotides matching TRBD1. After removal of 5 bases from V and 6 bases from J, the junction contained 7 bases not matched to a gene. CDR1 is MRHNA, CDR2 SNTAGT, per germline. The CDR3 has 14 amino acids.

The chain uses TRBV6-5 and TRBJ1-2, with D perhaps matching TRBD1 (6 bases). Per the germline V gene, CDR1 is MNHEY and CDR2 is SVGAGI. V was pared by 6 bases and J by 4 bases, with 18 bases between. The CDR3 is made up of 15 amino acids. The CDR3 loop is CASRPRRDTPYGYTF. The CDR3 nucleotides are TGTGCCAGCAGGCCACGCAGGGACACCCCCTATGGCTACACCTTC.

V usage is TRBV7-3 and J usage is TRBJ2-3, with 7 bases that match TRBD2. Germline values: CDR1 SGHTA, CDR2 FQGTGA. The CDR3 has 15 amino acids. The V gene end was trimmed by 2 bases and the J gene end by 2 bases; junction bases not matched to a gene: 4. Here the CDR3 reads CASSLAGLPTDTQYF. The CDR3, as DNA: TGTGCCAGCAGCTTAGCGGGACTACCCACAGATACGCAGTATTTT.

J is TRBJ1-4 and V is TRBV19, with D perhaps matching TRBD1 (5 bases). Trimming stripped 10 bases from V and 3 bases from J, with 18 bases between. Germline loops: CDR1 LNHDA, CDR2 SQIVND (reference sequence). The CDR3 contains 15 residues. CDR3 DNA sequence: TGTGCCACCCGGGGCAGTGGGAGCTCTAATGAAAAACTGTTTTTT. This translates into CATRGSGSSNEKLFF. Based on the CDR3 plus reference TRBV19 and TRBJ1-4, the full variable domain is DGGITQSPKYLFRKEGQNVTLSCEQNLNHDAMYWYRQDPGQGLRLIYYSQIVNDFQKGDIAEGYSVSREKKESFPLTVTSAQKNPTAFYLCATRGSGSSNEKLFFGSGTQLSVL.

The chain recombines TRBV2 with TRBJ2-7, with 16 nucleotides matching TRBD2. Trimming at V came to 8 bases and at J to 6 bases, leaving 4 bases not matched to a gene. The CDR3 totals 14 residues. Germline-derived CDR1 and CDR2 are SNHLY and FYNNEI. CDR3 residues: CASSGTSGRAEQYF. The CDR3 DNA reads TGTGCCAGCTCTGGGACTAGCGGGAGGGCCGAGCAGTACTTC. Combining the CDR3 with reference TRBV2 and TRBJ2-7 gives the whole variable domain EPEVTQTPSHQVTQMGQEVILRCVPISNHLYFYWYRQILGQKVEFLVSFYNNEISEKSEIFDDQFSVERPDGSNFTLKIRSTKLEDSAMYFCASSGTSGRAEQYFGPGTRLTVT.